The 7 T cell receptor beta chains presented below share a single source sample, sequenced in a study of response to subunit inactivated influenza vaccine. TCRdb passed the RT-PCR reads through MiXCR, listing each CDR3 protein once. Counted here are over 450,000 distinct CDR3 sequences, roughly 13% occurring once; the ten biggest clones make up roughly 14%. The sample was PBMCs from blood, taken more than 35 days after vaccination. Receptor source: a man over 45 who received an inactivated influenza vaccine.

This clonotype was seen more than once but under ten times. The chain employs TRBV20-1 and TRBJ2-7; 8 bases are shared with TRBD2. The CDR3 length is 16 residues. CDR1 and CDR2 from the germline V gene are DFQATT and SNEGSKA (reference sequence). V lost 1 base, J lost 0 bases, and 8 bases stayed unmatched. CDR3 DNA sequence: TGCAGTGCTAGAGGCAATAAGCGGGGGTCCTCCTACGAGCAGTACTTC. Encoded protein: CSARGNKRGSSYEQYF.

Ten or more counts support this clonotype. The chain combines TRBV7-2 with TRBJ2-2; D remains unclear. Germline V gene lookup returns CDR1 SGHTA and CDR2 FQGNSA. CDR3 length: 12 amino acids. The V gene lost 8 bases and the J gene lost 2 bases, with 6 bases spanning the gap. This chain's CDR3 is CASGFNTGELFF. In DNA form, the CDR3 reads TGTGCCAGCGGATTCAACACCGGGGAGCTGTTTTTT.

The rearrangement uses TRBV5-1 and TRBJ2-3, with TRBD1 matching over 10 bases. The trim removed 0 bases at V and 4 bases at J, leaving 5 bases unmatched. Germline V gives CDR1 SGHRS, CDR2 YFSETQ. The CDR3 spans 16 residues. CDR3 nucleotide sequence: TGCGCCAGCAGCTTGGAGACAGGGGGCGCGGCAGATACGCAGTATTTT. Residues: CASSLETGGAADTQYF.

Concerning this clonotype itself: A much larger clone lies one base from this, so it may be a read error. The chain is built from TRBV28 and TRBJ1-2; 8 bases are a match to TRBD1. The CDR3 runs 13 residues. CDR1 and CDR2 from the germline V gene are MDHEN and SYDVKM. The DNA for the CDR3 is TGTACCAGCAGTGCCGGGACAGGCTATGGCTACACCTTC. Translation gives CTSSAGTGYGYTF.

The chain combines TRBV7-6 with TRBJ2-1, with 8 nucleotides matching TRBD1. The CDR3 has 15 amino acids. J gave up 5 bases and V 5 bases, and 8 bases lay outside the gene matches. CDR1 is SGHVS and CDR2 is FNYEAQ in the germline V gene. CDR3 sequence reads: CASSRGQGRNNEQFF. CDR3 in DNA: TGTGCCAGCAGCAGAGGACAGGGCCGGAACAATGAGCAGTTCTTC.

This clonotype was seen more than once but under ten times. The CDR3 DNA follows: TGCGCCAGCAGCTTGGGGGGGGGTACTCCCTACGAGCAGTACTTC. Translation: CASSLGGGTPYEQYF. The J gene is TRBJ2-7, the V gene TRBV5-1, with 7 bases fitting TRBD2. Germline V gene lookup returns CDR1 SGHRS and CDR2 YFSETQ. J lost 2 bases, V lost 0 bases, and 5 bases had no gene match. This CDR3 is built from 15 residues. Together with reference TRBV5-1 and TRBJ2-7, the CDR3 gives the full variable domain: KAGVTQTPRYLIKTRGQQVTLSCSPISGHRSVSWYQQTPGQGLQFLFEYFSETQRNKGNFPGRFSGRQFSNSRSEMNVSTLELGDSALYLCASSLGGGTPYEQYFGPGTRLTVT.

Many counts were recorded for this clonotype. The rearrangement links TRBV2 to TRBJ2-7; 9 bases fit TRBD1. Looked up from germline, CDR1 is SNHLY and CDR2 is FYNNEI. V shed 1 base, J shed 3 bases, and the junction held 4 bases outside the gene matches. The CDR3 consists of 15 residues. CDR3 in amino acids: CASSEGATGGYEQYF. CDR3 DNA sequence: TGTGCCAGCAGTGAAGGGGCGACAGGGGGCTACGAGCAGTACTTC.